The T cell receptor beta chain described here comes from a study of identical twins. This clonotype has more than one count but fewer than ten. CDR3 length: 14 residues. CDR1 is SNHLY, CDR2 FYNNEI, per germline. V was shortened by 2 bases and J by 0 bases, with 6 bases between the two germline ends. MiXCR was run by TCRdb on the 5' RACE reads, yielding one entry per CDR3 protein. The sample holds around 960,000 distinct CDR3 sequences, around an eighth seen once. This sample also appeared in a second study, on yellow fever vaccine responses in identical twins.

The sample comprised PBMCs. The receptor was derived from a woman aged 18 to 35 in good health. This rearrangement joins TRBV2 to TRBJ2-3; D is ambiguous. The chain's CDR3 is CASSEHPSTDTQYF. In DNA, the CDR3 is TGTGCCAGCAGTGAACACCCAAGCACAGATACGCAGTATTTT.